Each of the 31 T cell receptor beta chains below was sequenced from the same sample in a study of Ad26.COV2.S vaccination and SARS-CoV-2 variants (dated by TCRdb to the early 2020s). The method behind the library was the immunoSEQ multiplex PCR assay. Drawn from immuneACCESS, this table holds only the in-frame rearrangements with V and J called that TCRdb kept. Clones are partly lost; checked studies trace under half to an unresolved V gene and leave the rest unexplained. The sample yields approximately 300,000 clones; just under 85% were counted once. The biggest ten clones account for 2% to 2.5% of the sample. This specimen's treatment or condition label, per the study, means: roughly 19 received Ad26.COV2.S at low or high dose, single or two shots; several received placebo; per-sample allocation not given. Repertoires of vaccine and placebo recipients were sequenced from samples collected on day 63 after the first injection.

The sample in question was peripheral blood, obtained in a trial of Ad26.COV2.S vaccine versus placebo. These receptor sequences come from a person between 18 and 59 years old who received the Ad26.COV2.S COVID-19 vaccine or a placebo.

This sequence joins TRBV7-9 and TRBJ1-2, with D maybe TRBD1 (6 bases). Germline CDR1 SEHNR, CDR2 FQNEAQ (reference sequence). With 1 base removed from V and 5 bases from J, the gap between germline ends came to 11 bases. The CDR3 has 14 residues. Written as DNA, the CDR3 is TGTGCCAGCAGCTTAGAACAGGGTTCTTATGGCTACACCTTC. Translated: CASSLEQGSYGYTF.

The chain employs TRBV19 and TRBJ1-2; 7 bases agree with TRBD1. Germline trimming cut 8 bases from V and 6 bases from J; bases unmatched to any gene: 6. The CDR3 contains 12 residues. CDR1 and CDR2 (germline): LNHDA, SQIVND (reference sequence). The CDR3 DNA is TGTGCCAGTCGGGACCAGGGGGATGGCTACACCTTC. Amino acid sequence: CASRDQGDGYTF.

The chain is built from TRBV15 and TRBJ2-1; 9 nucleotides align to TRBD2. The CDR3 loop spans 17 amino acids. CDR1 and CDR2 from the germline V gene are LNHNV and YYDKDF (reference sequence). J lost 0 bases, V lost 5 bases, and 8 bases had no gene match. CDR3 region: CATSPATSGDSYNEQFF. CDR3 bases: TGTGCCACCAGCCCCGCGACTAGCGGAGACTCCTACAATGAGCAGTTCTTC. The full variable domain, completed using reference TRBV15 and TRBJ2-1, is DAMVIQNPRYQVTQFGKPVTLSCSQTLNHNVMYWYQQKSSQAPKLLFHYYDKDFNNEADTPDNFQSRRPNTSFCFLDIRSPGLGDTAMYLCATSPATSGDSYNEQFFGPGTRLTVL.

This rearrangement joins TRBV10-3 to TRBJ2-1; maybe TRBD1 (8 bases). The CDR3 is 16 amino acids. V was pared by 2 bases and J by 4 bases, with 15 bases between. Germline V gene lookup returns CDR1 ENHRY and CDR2 SYGVKD. The CDR3 loop is CAISEDDRGGYNEQFF. In DNA form, the CDR3 reads TGTGCCATCAGTGAGGATGACAGGGGAGGGTACAATGAGCAGTTCTTC.

The V gene is TRBV5-1, the J gene TRBJ2-7; D might be TRBD1 (6 bases). The CDR3 has 14 residues. Germline V gives CDR1 SGHRS, CDR2 YFSETQ. Trimming pared 1 base from V and 0 bases from J, leaving 8 bases between. CDR3 in DNA: TGCGCCAGCAGCTTGAGGGGGAACTCCTACGAGCAGTACTTC. Amino acid sequence: CASSLRGNSYEQYF.

The CDR3 protein is CAWSVPGGLDTQYF. CDR3 DNA: TGTGCCTGGAGTGTACCAGGGGGGCTAGATACGCAGTATTTT. The rearrangement joins TRBV30 to TRBJ2-3; a possible D gene is TRBD1 (7 bases). Germline CDR1 and CDR2: GTSNPN and SVGIG (reference sequence). The CDR3 runs to 14 residues. V was pared by 0 bases and J by 5 bases, with 12 bases between. Full variable domain (rest looked up from reference TRBV30 and TRBJ2-3): SQTIHQWPATLVQPVGSPLSLECTVEGTSNPNLYWYRQAAGRGLQLLFYSVGIGQISSEVPQNLSASRPQDRQFILSSKKLLLSDSGFYLCAWSVPGGLDTQYFGPGTRLTVL.

The chain links TRBV10-1 to TRBJ1-1; possibly TRBD1 for D (5 bases). Trimming took off 0 bases at V and 3 bases at J, with 14 bases between the two ends. This CDR3 region has 16 residues. The germline V gene has CDR1 WNHNN and CDR2 SYGVQD (reference sequence). The CDR3 loop reads CASSESKMGGHTEAFF. CDR3 bases: TGCGCCAGCAGTGAGTCCAAAATGGGGGGTCACACTGAAGCTTTCTTT.

V is TRBV5-4 and J is TRBJ1-3; unclear D gene. Germline V gene sequence: CDR1 SGHNT, CDR2 YYREEE (reference sequence). V was clipped by 3 bases and J by 0 bases, with 13 bases between them. This CDR3 is 16 amino acids long. The CDR3, as DNA: TGTGCCAGCAGCTACGAGGCAGGCGCCTCTGGAAACACCATATATTTT. This gives the protein CASSYEAGASGNTIYF.

The V gene is TRBV3-1 (or the pseudogene TRBV3-2), the J gene TRBJ2-2; TRBD1 matches 8 bases. Germline V gene sequence: CDR1 LGHDT, CDR2 YNNKEL (reference sequence). V shed 4 bases and J 0 bases; nucleotides not matched to a gene: 4. The CDR3 totals 16 residues. CDR3 sequence: CASSLRTGTNTGELFF. In DNA form, the CDR3 reads TGTGCCAGCAGCCTACGGACAGGGACGAACACCGGGGAGCTGTTTTTT.

V usage is TRBV11-2 and J usage is TRBJ2-7; no clear D. V was trimmed by 3 bases and J by 4 bases, leaving 7 bases between them. Looked up from germline, CDR1 is SGHAT and CDR2 is FQNNGV. The CDR3 spans 12 residues. DNA for the CDR3: TGTGCCAGCAGCTTGGACGGTTACGAGCAGTACTTC. It translates to CASSLDGYEQYF.

The chain has TRBV5-5 and TRBJ1-2; 9 nucleotides align to TRBD1. V trimming: 3 bases; J trimming: 1 base; junction bases outside the gene matches: 16. CDR1 is SGHKS and CDR2 is YYEKEE in the germline V gene (reference sequence). The CDR3 runs to 19 residues. The DNA of the CDR3 is TGTGCCAGCAGCTCGACATTATTCCGGGACAGGGAAATTAACTATGGCTACACCTTC. The encoded protein is CASSSTLFRDREINYGYTF.

This clone has just a few counts. The rearrangement joins TRBV6-5 to TRBJ1-1; 9 bases agree with TRBD1. Germline V gene sequence: CDR1 MNHEY, CDR2 SVGAGI. J gave up 4 bases and V 6 bases, and 6 bases lay outside the gene matches. The CDR3 sequence is 14 residues long. The CDR3 DNA follows: TGTGCCAGCAGATACAGGGGGCAAGCCACTGAAGCTTTCTTT. Translation gives CASRYRGQATEAFF.

On this clone itself: This sample includes further DNA sequences coding for the same CDR3. Here the CDR3 reads CAISGGADYEQYF. As DNA, the CDR3 is TGTGCCATTAGCGGGGGGGCCGACTACGAGCAGTACTTC. The chain has TRBV10-3 and TRBJ2-7; TRBD2 aligns across 11 bases. CDR3 length: 13 amino acids. V was pared by 9 bases and J by 3 bases, with 4 bases of the junction left unmatched. Germline V gene sequence: CDR1 ENHRY, CDR2 SYGVKD.

This chain joins TRBV6-5 and TRBJ1-1; D call uncertain. Germline-derived CDR1 and CDR2 are MNHEY and SVGAGI. This CDR3 is built from 14 residues. Trimming took off 0 bases at V and 6 bases at J, with 11 bases between the two ends. Here the CDR3 reads CASSYSAVRPEAFF. The CDR3 DNA sequence: TGTGCCAGCAGTTACTCAGCAGTTAGGCCTGAAGCTTTCTTT.

V and J are TRBV14 and TRBJ1-2; D is possibly TRBD1 (6 bases). The V end lost 5 bases, the J end lost 8 bases, and 15 bases lay between the germline ends. The CDR3 runs 13 residues. Germline CDR1 is SGHDN and CDR2 is FVKESK. CDR3 bases: TGTGCCAGCAGCTCGAGGGCACAGGGAGGCTACACCTTC. This sequence encodes CASSSRAQGGYTF.

The chain carries TRBV29-1 and TRBJ2-3, with D possibly TRBD1 on 5 matching bases. CDR1 is SQVTM, CDR2 ANQGSEA, per germline. CDR3 length equals 10 residues. Deletions cut 7 bases from V and 10 bases from J, with 12 bases between. The CDR3, as DNA: TGCAGCGGCTCGCAGGGTGCGCAGTATTTT. Translating gives CSGSQGAQYF.

The chain couples TRBV2 to TRBJ2-3; 7 bases match TRBD2. After removal of 7 bases from V and 5 bases from J, the junction contained 9 bases not matched to a gene. The CDR3 length is 14 residues. The germline gives CDR1 SNHLY, CDR2 FYNNEI. The DNA of the CDR3 is TGTGCCAGCAAGATTGCGGGGGTGGTAGATACGCAGTATTTT. It codes for CASKIAGVVDTQYF.

The V gene is TRBV12-3 or TRBV12-4, the J gene TRBJ2-1; weak D call: TRBD2 (5 bases). The CDR3 has 13 amino acids. V gave up 5 bases and J gave up 8 bases, with 13 bases separating them. The CDR3 DNA reads as TGTGCCAGCAGTCTAACTAGTGGCGATGAGCAGTTCTTC. This gives the protein CASSLTSGDEQFF.

This chain uses TRBV24-1 with TRBJ2-3; 10 bases line up with TRBD1. V lost 3 bases, J lost 3 bases, and 5 bases stayed unmatched. Germline loops: CDR1 KGHDR, CDR2 SFDVKD. This CDR3 spans 16 amino acids. The CDR3: CATSDGTGAKTDTQYF. The CDR3 DNA is TGTGCCACCAGTGATGGGACAGGGGCGAAGACAGATACGCAGTATTTT.

J is TRBJ1-1 and V is TRBV7-9, with unresolved D. The CDR3 is made up of 14 amino acids. The germline CDR1 and CDR2 sequences are SEHNR and FQNEAQ (reference sequence). The V end lost 8 bases, the J end lost 5 bases, and 18 bases lay between the germline ends. This CDR3 reads CASERLNGETEAFF. The CDR3 region has the DNA TGTGCCAGCGAGCGCCTTAATGGGGAGACTGAAGCTTTCTTT.

The chain uses TRBV6-5 and TRBJ1-6, with a tentative D call TRBD1 (6 bases). V dropped 2 bases and J dropped 10 bases, with 12 bases sitting between them. CDR3 length: 14 residues. Germline CDR1 and CDR2: MNHEY and SVGAGI. The CDR3 loop reads CASSYGGTTSPLHF. The CDR3 nucleotides are TGTGCCAGCAGTTACGGAGGGACAACCTCACCCCTCCACTTT.

This clone was seen a few times. CDR3 in amino acids: CASGRGRNTEAFF. CDR3 DNA: TGTGCCAGCGGGCGGGGACGGAACACTGAAGCTTTCTTT. The gene calls are TRBV6-5 and TRBJ1-1; perhaps TRBD1 as D (5 bases). The germline V and J ends were trimmed by 8 bases and 1 base, with 11 bases remaining between them. The CDR3 contains 13 residues. Germline assignment: CDR1 MNHEY and CDR2 SVGAGI.

This clone was counted a single time. The rearrangement joins TRBV6-1 to TRBJ2-1; 7 bases map to TRBD2. The germline CDR1 and CDR2 sequences are MNHNS and SASEGT. The CDR3 consists of 14 residues. The J segment lost 8 bases and the V segment lost 3 bases, leaving 7 bases of the junction unmatched. CDR3 sequence reads: CASSEAGVSDEQFF. CDR3 nucleotides: TGTGCCAGCAGTGAGGCGGGGGTTAGCGATGAGCAGTTCTTC.

V is TRBV7-3 and J is TRBJ2-3, with no clear D. V was shortened by 5 bases and J by 6 bases, with 18 bases between the two germline ends. CDR1 is SGHTA, CDR2 FQGTGA, per germline. This CDR3 has 15 residues. Here the CDR3 DNA reads TGTGCCAGCAGCCCCCAGGCAGGCCTGGGGGATACGCAGTATTTT. It specifies CASSPQAGLGDTQYF.

The gene calls are TRBV11-2 and TRBJ2-7; D gene uncertain. The V and J ends lost 3 bases and 4 bases respectively, with 13 bases between them. Germline values: CDR1 SGHAT, CDR2 FQNNGV. The CDR3 length is 14 residues. Here the CDR3 reads CASSFLADRYEQYF. The DNA for the CDR3 is TGTGCCAGCAGCTTCCTGGCAGACCGGTACGAGCAGTACTTC.

The rearrangement joins TRBV10-3 to TRBJ2-5; 12 bases are a match to TRBD2. Germline V lookup: CDR1 ENHRY, CDR2 SYGVKD. CDR3 length: 15 amino acids. V trimming: 6 bases; J trimming: 5 bases; junction bases outside the gene matches: 7. Written as DNA, the CDR3 is TGTGCCATCAGCAGGACTAGCGGGGCCGCGGAGACCCAGTACTTC. Encoded protein: CAISRTSGAAETQYF.

The chain links TRBV19 to TRBJ2-1; either TRBD1 or TRBD2 may supply D (6 bases each). Trimming pared 1 base from V and 2 bases from J, leaving 9 bases between. This CDR3 has 15 residues. CDR1 is LNHDA, CDR2 SQIVND, per germline (reference sequence). CDR3 in DNA: TGTGCCAGTAGTATAGCACGGGGGCCCTACAATGAGCAGTTCTTC. It encodes CASSIARGPYNEQFF.

The V call is TRBV5-1, the J call TRBJ1-1; D is uncertain. This CDR3 contains 13 residues. V lost 4 bases and J lost 2, with 9 bases in between. In germline, CDR1 is SGHRS, CDR2 YFSETQ. The CDR3 nucleotides are TGCGCCAGCAGCAGCTCGGTCAACACTGAAGCTTTCTTT. Amino acids: CASSSSVNTEAFF.

This clone was detected a few times. The rearrangement joins TRBV19 to TRBJ1-3, with D perhaps TRBD1 (5 bases). V lost 1 base to trimming and J lost 2 bases, with 12 bases between them. The CDR3 totals 16 residues. CDR1 LNHDA and CDR2 SQIVND come from the germline V gene (reference sequence). As DNA, the CDR3 is TGTGCCAGTAGTATAGGAAGCGGGGACGCTGGAAACACCATATATTTT. As protein: CASSIGSGDAGNTIYF.

This clone was picked up one time. The chain recombines TRBV3-1 (or the pseudogene TRBV3-2) with TRBJ1-6, with TRBD1 as a possible D gene (5 bases). The CDR3 has 18 residues. Germline values: CDR1 LGHDT, CDR2 YNNKEL (reference sequence). Trimming left V 0 bases short and J 0 bases short, with 12 bases between. CDR3 loop: CASSQDRGGSSYNSPLHF. The CDR3 DNA sequence: TGTGCCAGCAGCCAAGATCGCGGGGGGAGCTCCTATAATTCACCCCTCCACTTT.

The J gene is TRBJ1-5, the V gene TRBV14; the D gene is possibly TRBD1 (5 bases). The CDR3 is 15 residues long. CDR1 is SGHDN, CDR2 FVKESK, per germline. Trimming shortened V by 1 base and J by 1 base, and 8 bases separated the two germline ends. The CDR3 DNA reads TGTGCCAGCAGCCAAGTGGGGGGGAGCAATCAGCCCCAGCATTTT. It is translated as CASSQVGGSNQPQHF.